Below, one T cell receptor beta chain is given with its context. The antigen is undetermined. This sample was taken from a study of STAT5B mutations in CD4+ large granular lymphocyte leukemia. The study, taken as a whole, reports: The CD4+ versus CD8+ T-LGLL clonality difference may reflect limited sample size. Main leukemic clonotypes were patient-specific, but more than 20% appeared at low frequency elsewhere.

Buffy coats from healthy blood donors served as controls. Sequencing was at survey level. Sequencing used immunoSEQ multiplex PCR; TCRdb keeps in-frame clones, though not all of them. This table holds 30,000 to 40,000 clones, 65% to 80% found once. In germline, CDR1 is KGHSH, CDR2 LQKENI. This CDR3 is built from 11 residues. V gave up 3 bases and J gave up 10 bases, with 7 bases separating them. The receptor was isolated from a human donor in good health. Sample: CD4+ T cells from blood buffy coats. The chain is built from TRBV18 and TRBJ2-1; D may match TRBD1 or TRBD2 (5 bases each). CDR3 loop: CASSPGTEQFF. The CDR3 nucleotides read TGTGCCAGCTCACCCGGGACCGAGCAGTTCTTC.